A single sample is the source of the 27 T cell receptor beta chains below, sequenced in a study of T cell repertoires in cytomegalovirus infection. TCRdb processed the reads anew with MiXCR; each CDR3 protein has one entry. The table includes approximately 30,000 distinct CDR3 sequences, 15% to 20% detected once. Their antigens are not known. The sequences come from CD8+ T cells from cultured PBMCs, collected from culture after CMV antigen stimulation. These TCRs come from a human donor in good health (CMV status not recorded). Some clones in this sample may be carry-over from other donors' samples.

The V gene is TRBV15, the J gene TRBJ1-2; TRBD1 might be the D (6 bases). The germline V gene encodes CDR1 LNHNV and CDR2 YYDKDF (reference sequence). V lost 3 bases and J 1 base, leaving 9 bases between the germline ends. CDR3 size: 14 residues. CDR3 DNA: TGTGCCACCAGCAGTCGACAGGATAACTATGGCTACACCTTC. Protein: CATSSRQDNYGYTF.

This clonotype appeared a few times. The CDR3 region is CASSAQGPGSEKLFF. DNA of the CDR3: TGTGCCAGCAGTGCTCAGGGGCCGGGGAGTGAAAAACTGTTTTTT. This chain joins TRBV27 and TRBJ1-4; a weak D match, TRBD1 (6 bases). This CDR3 is 15 amino acids long. Germline loops: CDR1 MNHEY, CDR2 SMNVEV (reference sequence). V was cut by 5 bases and J by 7 bases, with 17 bases left in between.

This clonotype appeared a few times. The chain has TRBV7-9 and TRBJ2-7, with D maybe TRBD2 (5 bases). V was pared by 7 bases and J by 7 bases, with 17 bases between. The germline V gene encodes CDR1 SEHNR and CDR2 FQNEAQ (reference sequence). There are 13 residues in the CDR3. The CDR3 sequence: CASTIGLQREQYF. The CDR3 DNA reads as TGTGCCAGCACCATAGGACTGCAGCGGGAGCAGTACTTC.

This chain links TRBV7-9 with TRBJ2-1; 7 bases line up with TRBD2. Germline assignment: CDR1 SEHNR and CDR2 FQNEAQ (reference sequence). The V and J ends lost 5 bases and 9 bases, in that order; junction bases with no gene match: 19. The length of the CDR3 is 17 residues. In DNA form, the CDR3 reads TGTGCCAGCAGCCATACGGGCGGGAGTAGGAATTTAGGTGAGCAGTTCTTC. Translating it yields CASSHTGGSRNLGEQFF.

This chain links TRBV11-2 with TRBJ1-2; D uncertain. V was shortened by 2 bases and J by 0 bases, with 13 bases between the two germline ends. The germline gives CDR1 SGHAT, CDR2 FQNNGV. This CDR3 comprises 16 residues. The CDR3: CASSLRPQPANYGYTF. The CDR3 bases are TGTGCCAGCAGCTTAAGGCCACAGCCCGCTAACTATGGCTACACCTTC. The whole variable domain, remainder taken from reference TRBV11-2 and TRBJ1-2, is EAGVAQSPRYKIIEKRQSVAFWCNPISGHATLYWYQQILGQGPKLLIQFQNNGVVDDSQLPKDRFSAERLKGVDSTLKIQPAKLEDSAVYLCASSLRPQPANYGYTFGSGTRLTVV.

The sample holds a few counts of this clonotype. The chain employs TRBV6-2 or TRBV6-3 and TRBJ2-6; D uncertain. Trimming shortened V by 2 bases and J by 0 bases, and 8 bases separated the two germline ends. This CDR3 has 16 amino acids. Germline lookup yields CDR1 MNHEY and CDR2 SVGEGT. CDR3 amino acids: CASSYRRDSGANVLTF. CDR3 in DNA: TGTGCCAGCAGTTACCGAAGGGACTCTGGGGCCAACGTCCTGACTTTC.

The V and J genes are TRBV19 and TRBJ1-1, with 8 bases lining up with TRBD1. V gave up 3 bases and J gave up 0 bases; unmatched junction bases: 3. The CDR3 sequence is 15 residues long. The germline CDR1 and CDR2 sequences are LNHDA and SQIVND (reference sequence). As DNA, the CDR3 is TGTGCCAGTAGTATGCCGACAGGGGTGAACACTGAAGCTTTCTTT. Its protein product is CASSMPTGVNTEAFF.

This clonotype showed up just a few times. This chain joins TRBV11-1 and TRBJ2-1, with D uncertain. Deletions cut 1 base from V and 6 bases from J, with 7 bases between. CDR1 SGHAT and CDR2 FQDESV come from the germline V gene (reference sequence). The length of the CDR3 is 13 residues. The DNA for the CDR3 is TGTGCCAGCAGCTTAGGTGCCGGCAATGAGCAGTTCTTC. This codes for CASSLGAGNEQFF.

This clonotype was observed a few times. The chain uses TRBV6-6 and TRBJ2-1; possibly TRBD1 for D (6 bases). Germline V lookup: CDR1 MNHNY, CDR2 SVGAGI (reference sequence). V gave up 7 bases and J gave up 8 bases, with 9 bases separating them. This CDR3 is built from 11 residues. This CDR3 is CASTRGDEQFF. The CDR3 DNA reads TGTGCCAGCACCAGGGGCGATGAGCAGTTCTTC.

CDR3 DNA sequence: TGTGCCAGCAGCCCTAGTGCGGACCAGGGTGCACCCCTCCACTTT. Translation: CASSPSADQGAPLHF. The chain uses TRBV7-9 and TRBJ1-6; TRBD1 is a possible D gene (5 bases). CDR3 size: 15 residues. V shed 5 bases and J shed 11 bases, with 19 bases lying between them. Per germline, CDR1 SEHNR and CDR2 FQNEAQ (reference sequence).

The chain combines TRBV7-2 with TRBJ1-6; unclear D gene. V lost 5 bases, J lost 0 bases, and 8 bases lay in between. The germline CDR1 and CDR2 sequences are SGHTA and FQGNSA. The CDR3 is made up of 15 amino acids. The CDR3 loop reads CASSPLSSYNSPLHF. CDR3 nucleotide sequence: TGTGCCAGCAGCCCCCTGAGCTCCTATAATTCACCCCTCCACTTT.

The CDR3 reads CASSQGGVGTYGYTF. As DNA, the CDR3 is TGCGCCAGCAGCCAAGGCGGGGTCGGTACCTATGGCTACACCTTC. This rearrangement joins TRBV4-3 to TRBJ1-2; D not certain. V gave up 1 base and J gave up 4 bases, with 13 bases separating them. CDR1 is LGHNA and CDR2 is YSLEER in the germline V gene. This CDR3 is 15 amino acids long.

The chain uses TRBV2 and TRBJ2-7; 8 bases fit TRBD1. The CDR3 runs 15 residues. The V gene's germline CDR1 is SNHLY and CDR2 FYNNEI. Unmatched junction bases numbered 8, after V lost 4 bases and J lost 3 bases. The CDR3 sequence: CASSGTGTRFYEQYF. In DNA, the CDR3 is TGTGCCAGCAGTGGGACAGGGACCCGTTTCTACGAGCAGTACTTC.

This chain's CDR3 is CAWRVRQLNTEAFF. CDR3 DNA: TGTGCCTGGAGAGTGAGACAGTTGAACACTGAAGCTTTCTTT. The J gene is TRBJ1-1, the V gene TRBV30, with D possibly matching TRBD1 (5 bases). Trimming pared 3 bases from V and 0 bases from J, leaving 11 bases between. CDR1 is GTSNPN, CDR2 SVGIG, per germline (reference sequence). This CDR3 has 14 residues.

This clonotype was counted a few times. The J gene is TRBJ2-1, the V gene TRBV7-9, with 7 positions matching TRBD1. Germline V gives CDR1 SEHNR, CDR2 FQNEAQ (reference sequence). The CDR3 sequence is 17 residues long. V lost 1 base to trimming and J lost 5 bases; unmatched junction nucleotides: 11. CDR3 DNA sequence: TGTGCCAGCAGCTTAGGTTGGTCGAGGGGGCCCCACAATGAGCAGTTCTTC. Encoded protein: CASSLGWSRGPHNEQFF.

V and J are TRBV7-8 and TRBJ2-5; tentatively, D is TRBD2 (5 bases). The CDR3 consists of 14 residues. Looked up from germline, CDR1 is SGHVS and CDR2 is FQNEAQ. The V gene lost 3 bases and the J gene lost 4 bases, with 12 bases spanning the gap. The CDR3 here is CASSLGGSGETQYF. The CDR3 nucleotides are TGTGCCAGCAGCTTGGGCGGGTCAGGAGAGACCCAGTACTTC.

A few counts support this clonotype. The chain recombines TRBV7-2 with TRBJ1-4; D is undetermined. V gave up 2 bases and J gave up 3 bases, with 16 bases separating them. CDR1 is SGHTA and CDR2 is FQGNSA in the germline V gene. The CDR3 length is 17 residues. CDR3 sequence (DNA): TGTGCCAGCAGCTTATACGGGGTTGGGCCGGCTAATGAAAAACTGTTTTTT. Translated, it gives CASSLYGVGPANEKLFF. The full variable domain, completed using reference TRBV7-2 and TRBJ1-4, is GAGVSQSPSNKVTEKGKDVELRCDPISGHTALYWYRQSLGQGLEFLIYFQGNSAPDKSGLPSDRFSAERTGGSVSTLTIQRTQQEDSAVYLCASSLYGVGPANEKLFFGSGTQLSVL.

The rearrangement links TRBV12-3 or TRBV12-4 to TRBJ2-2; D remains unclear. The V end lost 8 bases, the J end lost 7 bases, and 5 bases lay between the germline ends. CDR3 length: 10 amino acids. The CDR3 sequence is CASWGGELFF. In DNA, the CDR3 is TGTGCCAGCTGGGGCGGGGAGCTGTTTTTT.

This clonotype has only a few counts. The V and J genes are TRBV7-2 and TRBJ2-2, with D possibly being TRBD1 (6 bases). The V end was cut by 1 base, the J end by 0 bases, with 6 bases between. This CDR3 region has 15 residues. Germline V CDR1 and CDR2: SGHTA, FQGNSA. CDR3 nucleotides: TGTGCCAGCAGCTTAGGGGACACGAACACCGGGGAGCTGTTTTTT. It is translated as CASSLGDTNTGELFF.

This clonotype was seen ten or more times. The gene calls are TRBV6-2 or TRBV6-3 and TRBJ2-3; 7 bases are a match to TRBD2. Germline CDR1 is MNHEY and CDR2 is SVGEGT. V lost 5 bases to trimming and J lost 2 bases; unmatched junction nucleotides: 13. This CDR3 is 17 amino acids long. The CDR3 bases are TGTGCCAGCAGTCCACCGGGGGGAGCGCGAAACACAGATACGCAGTATTTT. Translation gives CASSPPGGARNTDTQYF.

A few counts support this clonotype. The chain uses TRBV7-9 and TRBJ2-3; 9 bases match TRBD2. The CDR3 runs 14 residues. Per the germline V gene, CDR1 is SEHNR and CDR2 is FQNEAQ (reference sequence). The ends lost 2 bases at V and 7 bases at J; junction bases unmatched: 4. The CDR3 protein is CASSLLAGPYTQYF. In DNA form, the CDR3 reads TGTGCCAGCAGCTTACTAGCGGGGCCATATACGCAGTATTTT.

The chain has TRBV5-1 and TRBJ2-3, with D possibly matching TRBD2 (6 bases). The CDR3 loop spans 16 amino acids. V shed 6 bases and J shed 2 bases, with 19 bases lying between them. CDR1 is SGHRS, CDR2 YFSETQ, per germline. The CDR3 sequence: CASTSGRLLVTDTQYF. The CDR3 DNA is TGCGCCAGCACGTCGGGGAGGCTCCTCGTCACAGATACGCAGTATTTT.

The CDR3: CASSVTGSYGYTF. The DNA of the CDR3 is TGTGCCAGCAGCGTGACAGGGAGCTATGGCTACACCTTC. This sequence joins TRBV9 and TRBJ1-2; 7 positions agree with TRBD1. V lost 2 bases to trimming and J lost 4 bases; unmatched junction nucleotides: 2. Looked up from germline, CDR1 is SGDLS and CDR2 is YYNGEE. The CDR3 covers 13 residues.

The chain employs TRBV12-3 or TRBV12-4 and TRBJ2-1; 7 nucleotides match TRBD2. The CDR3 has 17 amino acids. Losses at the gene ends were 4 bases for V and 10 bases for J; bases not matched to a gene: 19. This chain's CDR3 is CASSWGRGLRVPTEQFF. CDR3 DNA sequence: TGTGCCAGCAGTTGGGGGAGGGGACTCCGAGTTCCCACAGAGCAGTTCTTC.

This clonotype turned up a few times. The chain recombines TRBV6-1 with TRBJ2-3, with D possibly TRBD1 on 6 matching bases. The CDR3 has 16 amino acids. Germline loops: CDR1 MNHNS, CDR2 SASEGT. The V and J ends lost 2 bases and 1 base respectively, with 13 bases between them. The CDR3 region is CASSERLAGGTDTQYF. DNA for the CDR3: TGTGCCAGCAGTGAAAGGCTGGCAGGGGGCACAGATACGCAGTATTTT.

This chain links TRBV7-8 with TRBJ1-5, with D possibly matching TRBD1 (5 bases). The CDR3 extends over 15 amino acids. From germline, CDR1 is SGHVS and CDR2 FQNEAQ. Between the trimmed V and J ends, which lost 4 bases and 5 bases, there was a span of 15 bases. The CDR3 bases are TGTGCCAGCAGCTCCGGAGTGGGGCGCGATCAGCCCCAGCATTTT. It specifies CASSSGVGRDQPQHF.

The CDR3 sequence is CASSTREVRDREANYGYTF. The CDR3 nucleotides are TGTGCCAGCAGTACAAGAGAGGTCAGGGATCGGGAAGCTAACTATGGCTACACCTTC. J is TRBJ1-2 and V is TRBV27; maybe TRBD1 (5 bases). With 5 bases removed from V and 0 bases from J, the gap between germline ends came to 25 bases. This CDR3 contains 19 residues. Looked up from germline, CDR1 is MNHEY and CDR2 is SMNVEV (reference sequence).